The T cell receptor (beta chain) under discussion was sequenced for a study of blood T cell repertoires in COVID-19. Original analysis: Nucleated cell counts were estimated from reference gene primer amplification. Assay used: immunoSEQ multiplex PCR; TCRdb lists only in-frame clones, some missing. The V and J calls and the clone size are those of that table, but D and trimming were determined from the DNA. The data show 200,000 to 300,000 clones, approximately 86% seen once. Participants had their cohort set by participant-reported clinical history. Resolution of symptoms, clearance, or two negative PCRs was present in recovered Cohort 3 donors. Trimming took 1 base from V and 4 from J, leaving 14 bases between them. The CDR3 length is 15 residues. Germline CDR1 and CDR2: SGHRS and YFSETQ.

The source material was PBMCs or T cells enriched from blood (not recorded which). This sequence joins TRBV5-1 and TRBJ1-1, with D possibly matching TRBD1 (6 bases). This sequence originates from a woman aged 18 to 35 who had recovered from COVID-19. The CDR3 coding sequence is TGCGCCAGCAGCTTGAGCGGGGAAGGGGGCACTGAAGCTTTCTTT. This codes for CASSLSGEGGTEAFF.